This paragraph covers one T cell receptor beta chain sequence. What it binds is unknown. Sample time point: week 35, safety follow-up. Every vaccine dose comprised 300 ug of mutant IDH1 20-mer peptide plus topical imiquimod. There were eight vaccinations for patients, given in weeks 1, 3, 5, 7, 11, 15, 19 and 23. Sequencing was performed with immunoSEQ multiplex PCR; in TCRdb, only in-frame clones are kept and a portion is missing. The repertoire holds tens of thousands of clones, with about three quarters as singletons. Germline-derived CDR1 and CDR2 are SGHVS and FQNEAQ. CDR3 size: 14 residues. V was trimmed by 8 bases and J by 1 base, leaving 12 bases between them. This sample is part of a study of a mutant IDH1 vaccine in newly diagnosed glioma. Study information: Treated patients had a mean age of about 40 years and a sex split that was approximately 62% male and 37.5% female. Beforehand, treatment had been radiotherapy, temozolomide, or both; the majority received both. Study-wide points: Among patients, roughly 93% showed immune responses induced by the vaccine.

This receptor was obtained from a man aged 40-50 years with glioma. The sequenced sample was PBMCs, obtained from a glioma patient whose treatment included an IDH1 peptide vaccine. The chain has TRBV7-8 and TRBJ1-5; maybe TRBD1 (6 bases). The CDR3 sequence is CASQAGESNQPQHF. CDR3 DNA sequence: TGTGCCAGCCAGGCAGGGGAAAGCAATCAGCCCCAGCATTTT. Complete variable domain (other parts from reference TRBV7-8 and TRBJ1-5): GAGVSQSPRYKVAKRGQDVALRCDPISGHVSLFWYQQALGQGPEFLTYFQNEAQLDKSGLPSDRFFAERPEGSVSTLKIQRTQQEDSAVYLCASQAGESNQPQHFGDGTRLSIL.